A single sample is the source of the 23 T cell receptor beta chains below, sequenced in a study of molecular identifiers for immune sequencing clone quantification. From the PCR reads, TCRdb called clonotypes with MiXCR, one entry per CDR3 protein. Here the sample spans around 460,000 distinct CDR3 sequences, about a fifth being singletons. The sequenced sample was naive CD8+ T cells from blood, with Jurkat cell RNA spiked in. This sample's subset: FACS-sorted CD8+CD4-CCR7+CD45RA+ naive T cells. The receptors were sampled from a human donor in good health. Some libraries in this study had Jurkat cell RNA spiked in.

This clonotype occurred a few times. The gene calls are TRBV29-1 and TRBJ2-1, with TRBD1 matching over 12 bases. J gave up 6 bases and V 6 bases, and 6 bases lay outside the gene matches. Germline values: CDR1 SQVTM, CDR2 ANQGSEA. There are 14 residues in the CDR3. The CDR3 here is CSVGTGGVFNEQFF. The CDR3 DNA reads TGCAGCGTCGGGACAGGGGGCGTTTTCAATGAGCAGTTCTTC.

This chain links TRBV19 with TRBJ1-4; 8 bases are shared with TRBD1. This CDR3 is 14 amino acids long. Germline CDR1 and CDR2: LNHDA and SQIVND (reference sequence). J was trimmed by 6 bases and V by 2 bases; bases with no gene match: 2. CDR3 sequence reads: CASSIQGAHEKLFF. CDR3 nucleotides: TGTGCCAGTAGTATACAGGGGGCGCATGAAAAACTGTTTTTT. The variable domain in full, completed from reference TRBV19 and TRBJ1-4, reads DGGITQSPKYLFRKEGQNVTLSCEQNLNHDAMYWYRQDPGQGLRLIYYSQIVNDFQKGDIAEGYSVSREKKESFPLTVTSAQKNPTAFYLCASSIQGAHEKLFFGSGTQLSVL.

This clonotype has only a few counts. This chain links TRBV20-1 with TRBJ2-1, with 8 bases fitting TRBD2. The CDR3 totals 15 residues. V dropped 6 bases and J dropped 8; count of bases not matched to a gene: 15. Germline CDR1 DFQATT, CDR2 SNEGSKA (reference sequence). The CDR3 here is CSARWGGRRVDEQFF. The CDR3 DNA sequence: TGCAGTGCCAGGTGGGGCGGGAGGCGTGTGGATGAGCAGTTCTTC.

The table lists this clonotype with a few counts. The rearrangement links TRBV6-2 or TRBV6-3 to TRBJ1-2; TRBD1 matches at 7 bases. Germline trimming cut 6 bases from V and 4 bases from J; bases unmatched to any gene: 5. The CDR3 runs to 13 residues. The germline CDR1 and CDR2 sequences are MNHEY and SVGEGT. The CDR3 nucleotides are TGTGCCAGCAGATTAGGACAGGCCTATGGCTACACCTTC. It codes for CASRLGQAYGYTF.

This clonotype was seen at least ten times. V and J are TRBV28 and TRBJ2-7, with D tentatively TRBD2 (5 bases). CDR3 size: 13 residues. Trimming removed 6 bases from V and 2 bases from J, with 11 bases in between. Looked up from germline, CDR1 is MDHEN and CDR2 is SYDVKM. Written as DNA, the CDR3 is TGTGCCAGCAGCCACGGACTCCCCTACGAGCAGTACTTC. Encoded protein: CASSHGLPYEQYF.

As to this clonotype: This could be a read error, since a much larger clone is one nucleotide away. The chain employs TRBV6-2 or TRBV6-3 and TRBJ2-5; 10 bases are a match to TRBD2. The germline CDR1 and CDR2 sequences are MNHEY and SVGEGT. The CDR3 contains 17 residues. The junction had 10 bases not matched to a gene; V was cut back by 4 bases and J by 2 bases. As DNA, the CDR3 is TGTGCCAGCAGTTCCGGACTAGCGGAGGCCATTCAAGAGACCCAGTACTTC. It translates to CASSSGLAEAIQETQYF.

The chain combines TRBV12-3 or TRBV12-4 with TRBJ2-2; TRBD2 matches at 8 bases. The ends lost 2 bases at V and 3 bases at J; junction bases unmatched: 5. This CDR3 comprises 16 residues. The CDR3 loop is CASSLTGGRHTGELFF. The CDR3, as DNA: TGTGCCAGCAGTTTAACGGGGGGGCGTCACACCGGGGAGCTGTTTTTT.

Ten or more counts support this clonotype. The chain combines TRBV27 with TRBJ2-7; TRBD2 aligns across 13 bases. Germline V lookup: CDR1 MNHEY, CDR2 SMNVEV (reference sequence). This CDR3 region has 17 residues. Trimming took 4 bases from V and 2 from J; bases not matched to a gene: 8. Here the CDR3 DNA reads TGTGCCAGCAGTTCGGGACTAGCGGGATTAGGTCCCTACGAGCAGTACTTC. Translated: CASSSGLAGLGPYEQYF.

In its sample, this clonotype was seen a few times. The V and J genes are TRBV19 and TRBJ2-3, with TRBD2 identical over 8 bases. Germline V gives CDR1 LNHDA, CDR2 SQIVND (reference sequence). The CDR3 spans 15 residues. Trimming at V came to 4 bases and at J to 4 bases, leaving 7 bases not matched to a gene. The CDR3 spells CASSTTGGPSDTQYF. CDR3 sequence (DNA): TGTGCCAGTAGTACTACGGGGGGGCCATCAGATACGCAGTATTTT.

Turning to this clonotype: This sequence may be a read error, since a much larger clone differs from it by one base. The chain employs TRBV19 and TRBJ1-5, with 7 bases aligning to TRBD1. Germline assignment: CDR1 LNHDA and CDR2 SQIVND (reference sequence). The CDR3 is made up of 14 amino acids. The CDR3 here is CASSTGTENQPQRF. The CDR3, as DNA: TGTGCCAGTAGTACCGGGACAGAGAATCAGCCCCAGCGTTTT.

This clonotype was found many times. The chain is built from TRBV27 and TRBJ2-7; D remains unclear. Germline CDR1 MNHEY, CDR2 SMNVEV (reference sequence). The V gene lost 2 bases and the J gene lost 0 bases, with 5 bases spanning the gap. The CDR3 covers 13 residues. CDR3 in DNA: TGTGCCAGCAGTTTAAAGGACTCCTACGAGCAGTACTTC. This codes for CASSLKDSYEQYF.

Here the CDR3 reads CASSSSGRVHEQYF. The CDR3 DNA reads as TGTGCCAGCAGCAGTAGCGGGAGGGTCCACGAGCAGTACTTC. The gene calls are TRBV28 and TRBJ2-7, with 11 bases aligning to TRBD2. The CDR3 contains 14 residues. The ends lost 6 bases at V and 5 bases at J; junction bases unmatched: 6. Germline V gene lookup returns CDR1 MDHEN and CDR2 SYDVKM.

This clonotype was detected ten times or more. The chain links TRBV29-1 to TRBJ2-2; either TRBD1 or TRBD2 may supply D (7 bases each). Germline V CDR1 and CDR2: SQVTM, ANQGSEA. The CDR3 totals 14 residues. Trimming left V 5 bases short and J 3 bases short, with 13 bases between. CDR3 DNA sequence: TGCAGCGTTCAGGGGGGGATGGACACCGGGGAGCTGTTTTTT. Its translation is CSVQGGMDTGELFF.

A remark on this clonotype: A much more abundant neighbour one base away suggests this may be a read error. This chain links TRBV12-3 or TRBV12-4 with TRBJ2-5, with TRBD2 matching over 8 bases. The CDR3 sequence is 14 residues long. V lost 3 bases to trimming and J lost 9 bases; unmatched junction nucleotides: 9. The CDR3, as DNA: TGTGCCAGCAGTTTGAGCGGGGGAGGCGAGGCCCAGTACTTC. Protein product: CASSLSGGGEAQYF.

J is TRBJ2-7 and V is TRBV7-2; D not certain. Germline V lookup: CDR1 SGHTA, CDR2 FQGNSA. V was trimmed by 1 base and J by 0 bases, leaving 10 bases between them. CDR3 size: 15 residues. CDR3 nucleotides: TGTGCCAGCAGCTTAGATCTCGGCCCCTCCTACGAGCAGTACTTC. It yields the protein CASSLDLGPSYEQYF.

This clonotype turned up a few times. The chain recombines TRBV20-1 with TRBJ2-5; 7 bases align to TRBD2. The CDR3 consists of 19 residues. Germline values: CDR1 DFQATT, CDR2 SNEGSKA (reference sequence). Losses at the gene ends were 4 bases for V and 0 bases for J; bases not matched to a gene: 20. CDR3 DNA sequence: TGCAGTGCTACAGGAGAGGGAGGGCTCCCCCTTTACAACCAAGAGACCCAGTACTTC. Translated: CSATGEGGLPLYNQETQYF.

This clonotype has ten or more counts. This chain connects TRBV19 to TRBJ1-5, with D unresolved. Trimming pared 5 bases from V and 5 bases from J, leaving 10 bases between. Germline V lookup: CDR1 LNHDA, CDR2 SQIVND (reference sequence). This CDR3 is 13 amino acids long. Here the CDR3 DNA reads TGTGCCAGTAGTTTCGGACGGGATCAGCCCCAGCATTTT. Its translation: CASSFGRDQPQHF. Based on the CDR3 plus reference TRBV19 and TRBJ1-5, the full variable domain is DGGITQSPKYLFRKEGQNVTLSCEQNLNHDAMYWYRQDPGQGLRLIYYSQIVNDFQKGDIAEGYSVSREKKESFPLTVTSAQKNPTAFYLCASSFGRDQPQHFGDGTRLSIL.

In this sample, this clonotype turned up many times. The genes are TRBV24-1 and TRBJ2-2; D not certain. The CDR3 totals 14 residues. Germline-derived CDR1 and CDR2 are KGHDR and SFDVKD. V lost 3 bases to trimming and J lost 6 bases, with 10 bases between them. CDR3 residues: CATSDVTVAGELFF. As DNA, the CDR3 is TGTGCCACCAGTGATGTCACGGTCGCCGGGGAGCTGTTTTTT.

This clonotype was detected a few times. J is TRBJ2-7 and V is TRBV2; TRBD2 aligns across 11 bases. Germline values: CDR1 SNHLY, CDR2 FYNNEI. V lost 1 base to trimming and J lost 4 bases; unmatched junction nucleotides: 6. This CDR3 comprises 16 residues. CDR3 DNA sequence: TGTGCCAGCAGTGAAGTCTTTCTAGCGGGGGGATACGAGCAGTACTTC. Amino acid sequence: CASSEVFLAGGYEQYF.

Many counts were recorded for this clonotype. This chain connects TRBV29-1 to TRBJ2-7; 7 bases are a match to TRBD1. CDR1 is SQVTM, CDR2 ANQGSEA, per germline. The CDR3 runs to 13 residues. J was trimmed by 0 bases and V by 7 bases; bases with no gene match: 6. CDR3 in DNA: TGCAGCGCCCGGGGACAGAACTCCTACGAGCAGTACTTC. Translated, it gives CSARGQNSYEQYF.

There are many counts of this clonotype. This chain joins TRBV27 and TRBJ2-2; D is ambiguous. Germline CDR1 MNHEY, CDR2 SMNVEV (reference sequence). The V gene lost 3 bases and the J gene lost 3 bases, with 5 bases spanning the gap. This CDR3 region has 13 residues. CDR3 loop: CASSLVDTGELFF. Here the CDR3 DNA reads TGTGCCAGCAGTTTGGTGGACACCGGGGAGCTGTTTTTT.

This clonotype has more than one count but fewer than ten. CDR3 DNA sequence: TGTGCCAGCACCGACAGCCAGCATGGCTACACCTTC. Translated: CASTDSQHGYTF. This chain connects TRBV6-2 or TRBV6-3 to TRBJ1-2; weak D call: TRBD1 (5 bases). The CDR3 runs 12 residues. V was clipped by 7 bases and J by 6 bases, with 12 bases between them. Germline V gives CDR1 MNHEY, CDR2 SVGEGT.

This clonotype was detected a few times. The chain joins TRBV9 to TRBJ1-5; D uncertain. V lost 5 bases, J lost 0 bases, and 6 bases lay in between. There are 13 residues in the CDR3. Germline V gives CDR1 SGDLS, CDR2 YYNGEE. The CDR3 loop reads CASSRNSNQPQHF. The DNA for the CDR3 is TGTGCCAGCAGTCGAAATAGCAATCAGCCCCAGCATTTT.